This T cell receptor (beta chain) was captured in a study of tumor-infiltrating lymphocytes in primary liver carcinoma listed by TCRdb under 2017. With regard to the full study: Of the five patients, three men and two women aged 30 to 69 years, four had hepatocellular carcinoma and one had combined HCC and intrahepatic cholangiocarcinoma. TCRbeta repertoire sequencing, expression microarrays and whole-exome sequencing were combined in the study across five regions of each liver tumor, with adjacent normal tissue and blood also included. The 20 to 25 tumor region samples were profiled with Agilent mRNA microarrays so that TCRbeta repertoire diversity could be related to the local molecular phenotype. Technical replicate repertoires showed high reproducibility, with mean shared-clone rates roughly 0.87 and correlation coefficients above 0.95. Each sample produced roughly 3.65 to 7.5 million productive TCRbeta reads, and read depth showed no significant difference between tissue types. Tumors of the five patients were stage T1-T3 N0M0 with maximum diameters of about 4.2 to 10 cm. A total of about 35 specimens from 5 patients went through TCRbeta repertoire sequencing, namely 25 tumor regions, 5 adjacent noncancerous liver tissues and 5 peripheral blood samples.

Total RNA and DNA were co-extracted without cell sorting from 20-30 mg of bulk tissue using the AllPrep DNA/RNA mini kit. Between November 2015 and early 2016, about five patients in China with histopathologically diagnosed primary liver carcinoma had their tumors surgically resected. At the time of sampling, the patients had chronic HBV infection and had not received any treatment. Five spatially separated regions were sampled per tumor: superior, inferior, left-lateral and right-lateral poles, plus the tumor centre. Histological examination found more than 75% viable tumor cells in every tumor sample. Each fresh piece of tumor and adjacent tissue was cut in two, with one half stored in RNAlater at -80 degrees C and the other half sent for histology. A constant-region primer and ProtoScript II reverse transcriptase were used to reverse-transcribe TCRbeta-specific cDNA from around 480 ng total RNA. Three nested multiplex PCR rounds, following a slightly modified ARM-PCR procedure, were used to build the TCRbeta libraries. Each of the first two PCR rounds ran for approximately 11 cycles using multiplex TRBV1-TRBV30 forward primers together with a Cbeta reverse primer. Sample barcodes and Illumina adapters were attached in a final 25-cycle PCR using Deep VentR polymerase. Amplicons of 200-500 bp were gel-purified with a QIAquick gel extraction kit before sequencing. The TCRbeta amplicons were sequenced with 250-bp paired-end reads on an Illumina HiSeq 2500. Concerning the study's data processing: Reads were quality-trimmed with Trimmomatic v0.33, and paired reads were merged with FLASH v1.2.11 to recover full CDR3 sequences. MiGEC v1.2.1b assigned V, D and J germline segments to the rearranged TCRbeta sequences. Clonotype statistics, along with Shannon-Wiener diversity indices, were calculated using VDJtools v1.0.0. To reduce sampling bias, subsequent analyses other than the diversity analysis used only the 250 most abundant clonotypes in each sample. TCRdb itself trimmed the public reads at Q25 with fastp, ran MiXCR and retained productive beta chains. Each record represents a unique CDR3 protein, reported with the most common genes and DNA among its rows. These V and J calls originate from TCRdb's pipeline instead of the authors' own analysis. Recorded for this sample are 50,000 or so distinct CDR3 sequences; 65% to 85% of them occurred a single time. The ten biggest clones cover roughly 25% of the sample.

The CDR3 has 14 amino acids, counting both end residues. The CDR3 DNA has 42 bases and is translated from base 1. Trimming takes 5 bases off V and 9 bases off J; junction bases not matched to a gene: 10. According to the germline V gene, CDR1 reads SGHNT and CDR2 reads YENEEA. As for this clonotype: Its antigen is still unknown. The CDR3 ends on some other residue instead of the conserved phenylalanine or tryptophan, so this is likely a read error.

The full study reports these points: A significantly larger repertoire fraction was made up by the top 250 clones in tumors than in blood (p = 0.039). Pairs of tumor regions showed greater repertoire overlap (mean roughly 35%) than tumor-adjacent pairs (roughly 17%) or tumor-blood pairs (approximately 15%), which is consistent with antigen-driven expansion. With just four to six patients in the study, the authors point out that the findings should be validated in a larger study. Because the samples were bulk and unsorted, CD4+ and CD8+ T cell repertoires could not be compared. Because sequencing covered only the TCR beta chain and unpaired alpha chains were not captured, true repertoire diversity is likely underestimated. Just about 8-24% of top clones turned up in all five regions of a tumor, which suggests spatial heterogeneity among tumor-infiltrating T cells.

Sequencing was done on a sample of liver tumor tissue from sampling region 5. This sample's cell subset or site label indicates: tumor region T5, tumor centre. Recombination linked TRBV11-3 to TRBJ2-1, with TRBD1 matching 7 junction bases. This receptor was identified in a man aged 35 to 55 with primary liver carcinoma and hepatitis B virus infection. The CDR3 here reads CASSVRGRDSEQFS. The nucleotides read TGTGCCAGCAGCGTAAGAGGTCGGGACAGTGAGCAGTTCTCC.